This T cell receptor beta chain was documented in a study of T cell repertoires in cytomegalovirus infection. Study context: Use of recently identified HLA-C-restricted and well-studied HLA-B-restricted CMV epitopes was part of the study.

General study points: Ex vivo responses were dominated by HLA-C-restricted CMV-specific TCR beta clonotypes. CMV carriers with the relevant HLA were identified by cumulative public TCR beta family frequency.

TCRdb passed the reads through MiXCR, listing each CDR3 protein once. The sample records hundreds of thousands of distinct CDR3 sequences, 30% to 40% being singletons. Of note for this clonotype: No antigen is known for it.

Germline values: CDR1 MDHEN, CDR2 SYDVKM. This CDR3 spans 14 amino acids. With 6 bases clipped from V and 4 bases from J, the junction kept 3 bases outside the gene matches. The chain has TRBV28 and TRBJ1-4; TRBD1 aligns across 9 bases. Sequences were derived from cultured PBMCs, sampled from culture after CMV antigen stimulation. This receptor was obtained from a human donor in good health (CMV status not recorded). Some clones in this sample may be carry-over from other donors' samples. The CDR3 spells CASRETGGNEKLFF. Written as DNA, the CDR3 is TGTGCCAGCAGGGAGACAGGGGGTAATGAAAAACTGTTTTTT.